This TCR beta chain was retrieved from a study of T-cell reconstitution after alpha-beta-depleted transplantation in children. The authors prepared the TCRbeta library with unique molecular identifiers. TCRdb reprocessed the PCR reads via MiXCR and lists one record per CDR3 protein. The profile covers around 960,000 distinct CDR3 sequences, with roughly 29% appearing a single time and roughly 31% taken by the ten largest. Trimming cost V 5 bases and J 5 bases; bases outside gene matches: 11. In germline, CDR1 is ENHRY, CDR2 SYGVKD. The CDR3 loop spans 15 amino acids. This receptor was taken from a boy younger than two who had a stem cell transplant for SCID, so the T cells may come from the graft donor. This chain connects TRBV10-3 to TRBJ2-5; TRBD1 matches at 7 bases. Sequenced material: PBMCs, mostly from graft donor cells, taken 360 days after TCRalphabeta/CD19-depleted stem cell transplant. CDR3 sequence: CAISLQQGITETQYF. CDR3 coding DNA: TGTGCCATCAGTCTTCAACAGGGGATCACGGAGACCCAGTACTTC.